This TCR beta chain came from a study of blood T cells in healthy people across ages. With a J-beta primer mix and a sample-barcoded 5' primer, a second PCR ran roughly 6 to 12 cycles. Each CDR3 protein is one row after TCRdb ran MiXCR on the 5' RACE reads. The sample holds about 1.7 million distinct CDR3 sequences; approximately 28% are singletons and the top ten take less than 9.5%. Only a few counts were recorded for this clonotype. The junction does not match germline at one end; this may be a read error. The CDR3 spans 15 residues. Per germline, CDR1 SGHAT and CDR2 FQNNGV. The V call is TRBV11-2, the J call TRBJ2-6; D uncertain. This sequence originates from a woman between 25 and 40 years old in good health. Source material: blood. CDR3 in DNA: TGTGCCAGCAGCTCCCACGGAGAGCTCGAAAACGTCCGGACTTTC. Residues: CASSSHGELENVRTF.